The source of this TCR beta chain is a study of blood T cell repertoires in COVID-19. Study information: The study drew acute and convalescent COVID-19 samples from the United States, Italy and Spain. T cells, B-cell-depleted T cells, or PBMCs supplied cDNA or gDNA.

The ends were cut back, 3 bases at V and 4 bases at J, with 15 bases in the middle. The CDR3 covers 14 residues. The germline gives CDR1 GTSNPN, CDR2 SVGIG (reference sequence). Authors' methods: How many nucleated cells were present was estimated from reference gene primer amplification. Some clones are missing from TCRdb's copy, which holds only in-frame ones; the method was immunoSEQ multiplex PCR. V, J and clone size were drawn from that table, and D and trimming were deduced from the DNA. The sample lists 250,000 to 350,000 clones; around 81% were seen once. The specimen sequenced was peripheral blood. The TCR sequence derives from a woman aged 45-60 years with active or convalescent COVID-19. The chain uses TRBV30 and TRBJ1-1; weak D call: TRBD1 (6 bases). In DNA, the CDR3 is TGTGCCTGGAGCCAGGGGTTGGGGTTCACTGAAGCTTTCTTT. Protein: CAWSQGLGFTEAFF.